This paragraph covers one T cell receptor beta chain sequence. Its antigen remains unknown. These data originate in a study of cytomegalovirus exposure and HLA in healthy donors. It was with 60 Vbeta and 13 Jbeta primers that the PCR ran. TCRdb's copy holds only in-frame clones and misses some; the assay was immunoSEQ multiplex PCR. The sample lists about 130,000 clones, about 80% occurring once. Findings and limits, study-wide: A list of 150 to 200 TCR beta chains associated with cytomegalovirus was given. An analysis done earlier found most TCR beta V segments productive about 87% or about 30% of the time. A later analysis showed that HLA-associated TCR beta chains had undergone more clonal expansion than equally common others.

Germline values: CDR1 SGHDT, CDR2 YYEEEE. Trimming removed 4 bases at V and 4 bases at J, with 12 bases between. The CDR3 runs to 14 residues. V gene TRBV5-6 combines with J gene TRBJ2-1, with no clear D. Sequencing input: PBMCs. This receptor was obtained from a man between 35 and 55 years old in good health and CMV-seropositive. As DNA, the CDR3 is TGTGCCAGCAGCGCTCTGAGAACGTACAATGAGCAGTTCTTC. Translation gives CASSALRTYNEQFF.